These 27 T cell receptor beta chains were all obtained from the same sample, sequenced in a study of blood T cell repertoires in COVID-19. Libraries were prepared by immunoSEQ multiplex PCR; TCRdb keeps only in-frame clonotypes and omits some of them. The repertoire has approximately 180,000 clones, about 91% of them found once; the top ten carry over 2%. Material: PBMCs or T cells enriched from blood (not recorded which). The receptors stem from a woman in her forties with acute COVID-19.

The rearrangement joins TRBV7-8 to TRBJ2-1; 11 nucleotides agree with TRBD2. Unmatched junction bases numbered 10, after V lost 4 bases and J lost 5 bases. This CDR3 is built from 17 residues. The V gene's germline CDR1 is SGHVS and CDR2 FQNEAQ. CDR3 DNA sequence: TGTGCCAGCAGCTCGGTAGGGACTAGCGGCCTACACAATGAGCAGTTCTTC. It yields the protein CASSSVGTSGLHNEQFF.

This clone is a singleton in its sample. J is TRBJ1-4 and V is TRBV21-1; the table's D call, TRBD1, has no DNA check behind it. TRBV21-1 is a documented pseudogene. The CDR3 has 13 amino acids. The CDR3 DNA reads TGTGCCAGCAGCCGAACAGGGGTCGAAAAACTGTTTTTT. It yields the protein CASSRTGVEKLFF.

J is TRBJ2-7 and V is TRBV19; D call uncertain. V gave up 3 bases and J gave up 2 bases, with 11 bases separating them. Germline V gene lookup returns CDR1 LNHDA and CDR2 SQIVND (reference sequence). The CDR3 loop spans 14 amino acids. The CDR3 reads CASSMGRFAYEQYF. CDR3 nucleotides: TGTGCCAGTAGTATGGGCAGGTTTGCCTACGAGCAGTACTTC.

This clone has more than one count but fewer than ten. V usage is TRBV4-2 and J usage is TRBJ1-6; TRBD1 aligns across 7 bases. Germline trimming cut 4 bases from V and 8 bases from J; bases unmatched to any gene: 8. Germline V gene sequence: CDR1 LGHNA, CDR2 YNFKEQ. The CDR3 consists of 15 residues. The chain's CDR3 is CASSPNRGRYSPLHF. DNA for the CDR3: TGTGCCAGCAGCCCCAACAGGGGCAGGTATTCACCCCTCCACTTT.

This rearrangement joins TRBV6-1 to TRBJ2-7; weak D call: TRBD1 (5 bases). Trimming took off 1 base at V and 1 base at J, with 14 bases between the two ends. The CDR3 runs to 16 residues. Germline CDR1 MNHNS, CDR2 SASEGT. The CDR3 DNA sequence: TGTGCCAGCAGTGAAGAGGGGCAGGTTTTATCCTACGAGCAGTACTTC. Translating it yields CASSEEGQVLSYEQYF.

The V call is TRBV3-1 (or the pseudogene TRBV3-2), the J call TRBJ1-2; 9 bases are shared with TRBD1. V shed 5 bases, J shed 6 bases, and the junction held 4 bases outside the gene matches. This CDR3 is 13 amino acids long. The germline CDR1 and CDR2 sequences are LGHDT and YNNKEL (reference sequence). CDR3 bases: TGTGCCAGCAGCTTGACAGGGGGTAATGGCTACACCTTC. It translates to CASSLTGGNGYTF.

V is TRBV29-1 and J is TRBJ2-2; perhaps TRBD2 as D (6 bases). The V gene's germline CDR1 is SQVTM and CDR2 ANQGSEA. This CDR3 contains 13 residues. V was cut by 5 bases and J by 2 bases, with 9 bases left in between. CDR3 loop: CSVMRGNTGELFF. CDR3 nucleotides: TGCAGCGTTATGCGGGGAAACACCGGGGAGCTGTTTTTT.

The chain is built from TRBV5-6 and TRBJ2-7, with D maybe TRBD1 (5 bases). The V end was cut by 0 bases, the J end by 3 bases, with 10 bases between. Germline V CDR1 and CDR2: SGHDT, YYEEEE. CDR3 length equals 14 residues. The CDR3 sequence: CASSLGRGSYEQYF. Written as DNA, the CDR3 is TGTGCCAGCAGCTTGGGTAGGGGAAGCTACGAGCAGTACTTC.

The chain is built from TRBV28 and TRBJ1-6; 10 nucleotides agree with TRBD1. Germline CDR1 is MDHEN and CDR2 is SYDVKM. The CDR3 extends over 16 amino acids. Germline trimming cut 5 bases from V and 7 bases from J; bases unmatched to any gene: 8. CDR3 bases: TGTGCCAGCAGTCCGCGACAGGGGGCCGGGAATTCACCCCTCCACTTT. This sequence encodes CASSPRQGAGNSPLHF.

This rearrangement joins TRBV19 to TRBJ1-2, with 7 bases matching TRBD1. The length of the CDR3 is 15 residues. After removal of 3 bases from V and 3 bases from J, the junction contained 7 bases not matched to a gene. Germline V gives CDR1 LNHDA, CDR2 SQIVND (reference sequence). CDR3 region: CASSMDDRAYYGYTF. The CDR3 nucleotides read TGTGCCAGTAGTATGGACGACAGGGCTTACTATGGCTACACCTTC.

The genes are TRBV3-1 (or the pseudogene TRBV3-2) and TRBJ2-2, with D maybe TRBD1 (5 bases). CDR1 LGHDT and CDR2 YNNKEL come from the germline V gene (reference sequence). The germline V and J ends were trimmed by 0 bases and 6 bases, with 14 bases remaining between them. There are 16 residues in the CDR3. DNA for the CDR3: TGTGCCAGCAGCCAAGAGGTCGTTGGGGCGGCCGGGGAGCTGTTTTTT. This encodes CASSQEVVGAAGELFF.

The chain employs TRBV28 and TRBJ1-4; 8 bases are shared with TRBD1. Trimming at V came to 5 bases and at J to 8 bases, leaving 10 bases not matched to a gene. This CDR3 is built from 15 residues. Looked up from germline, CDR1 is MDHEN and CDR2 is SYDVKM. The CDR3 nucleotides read TGTGCCAGCAGTACCGCCGGGACAGGTAAAGAAAAACTGTTTTTT. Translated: CASSTAGTGKEKLFF.

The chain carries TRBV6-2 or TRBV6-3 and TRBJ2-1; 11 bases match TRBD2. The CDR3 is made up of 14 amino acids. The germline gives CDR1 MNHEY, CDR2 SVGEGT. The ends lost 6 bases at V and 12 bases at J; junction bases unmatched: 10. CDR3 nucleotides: TGTGCCAGCAGCACTAGCGGGGGCGTTGTCGTGCAGTTCTTC. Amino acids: CASSTSGGVVVQFF.

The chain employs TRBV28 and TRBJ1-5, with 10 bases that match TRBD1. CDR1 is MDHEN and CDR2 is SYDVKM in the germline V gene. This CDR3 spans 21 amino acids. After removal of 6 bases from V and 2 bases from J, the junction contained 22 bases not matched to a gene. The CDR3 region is CASRPPQGSGQGEFGNQPQHF. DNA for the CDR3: TGTGCCAGCAGACCACCCCAAGGGTCCGGACAGGGGGAGTTTGGCAATCAGCCCCAGCATTTT.

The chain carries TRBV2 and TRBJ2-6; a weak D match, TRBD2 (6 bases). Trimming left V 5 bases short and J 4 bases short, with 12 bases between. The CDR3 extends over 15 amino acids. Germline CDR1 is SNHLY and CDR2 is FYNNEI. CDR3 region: CASSPREAGANVLTF. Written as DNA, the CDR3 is TGTGCCAGCAGTCCCAGGGAGGCAGGGGCCAACGTCCTGACTTTC.

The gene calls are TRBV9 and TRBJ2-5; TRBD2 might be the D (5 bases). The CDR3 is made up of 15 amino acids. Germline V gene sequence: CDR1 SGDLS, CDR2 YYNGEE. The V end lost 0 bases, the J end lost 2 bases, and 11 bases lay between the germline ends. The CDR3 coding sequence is TGTGCCAGCAGCGTAGAGACCGGACTTCAAGAGACCCAGTACTTC. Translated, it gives CASSVETGLQETQYF.

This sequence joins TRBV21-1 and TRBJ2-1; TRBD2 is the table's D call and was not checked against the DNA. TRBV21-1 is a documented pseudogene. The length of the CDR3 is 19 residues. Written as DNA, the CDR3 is TGTGCCAGCAGCAAAGTCGGGGGGCGTTGGAGCGGGATCCTCAATGAGCAGTTCTTC. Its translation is CASSKVGGRWSGILNEQFF.

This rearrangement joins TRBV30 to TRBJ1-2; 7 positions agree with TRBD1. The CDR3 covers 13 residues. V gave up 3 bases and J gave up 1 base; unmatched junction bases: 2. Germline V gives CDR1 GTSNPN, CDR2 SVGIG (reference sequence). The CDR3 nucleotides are TGTGCCTGGAGCAGACAGGGTAACTATGGCTACACCTTC. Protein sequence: CAWSRQGNYGYTF. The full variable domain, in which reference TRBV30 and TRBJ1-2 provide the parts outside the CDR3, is SQTIHQWPATLVQPVGSPLSLECTVEGTSNPNLYWYRQAAGRGLQLLFYSVGIGQISSEVPQNLSASRPQDRQFILSSKKLLLSDSGFYLCAWSRQGNYGYTFGSGTRLTVV.

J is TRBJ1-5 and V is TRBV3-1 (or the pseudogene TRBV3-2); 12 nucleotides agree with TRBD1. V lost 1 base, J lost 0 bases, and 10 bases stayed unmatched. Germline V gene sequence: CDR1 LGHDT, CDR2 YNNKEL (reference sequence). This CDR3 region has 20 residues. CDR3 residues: CASSQGPPGQGAYSNQPQHF. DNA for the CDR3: TGTGCCAGCAGCCAAGGGCCACCGGGACAGGGGGCATATAGCAATCAGCCCCAGCATTTT.

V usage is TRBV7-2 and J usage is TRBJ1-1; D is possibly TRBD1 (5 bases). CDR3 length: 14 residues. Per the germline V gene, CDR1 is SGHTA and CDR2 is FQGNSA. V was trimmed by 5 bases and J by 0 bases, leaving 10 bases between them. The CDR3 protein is CASSQGAVNTEAFF. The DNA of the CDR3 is TGTGCCAGCAGCCAGGGCGCAGTGAACACTGAAGCTTTCTTT.

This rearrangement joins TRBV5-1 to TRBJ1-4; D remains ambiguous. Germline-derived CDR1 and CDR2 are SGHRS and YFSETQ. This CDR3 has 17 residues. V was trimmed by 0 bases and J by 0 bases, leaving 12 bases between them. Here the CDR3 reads CASSLGYSTSTNEKLFF. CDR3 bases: TGCGCCAGCAGCTTGGGGTACAGCACCTCAACTAATGAAAAACTGTTTTTT.

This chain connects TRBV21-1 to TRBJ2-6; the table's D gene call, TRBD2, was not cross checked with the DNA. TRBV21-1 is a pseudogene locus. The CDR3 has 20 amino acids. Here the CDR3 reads CASSKTKTSGRVPGANVLTF. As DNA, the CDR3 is TGTGCCAGCAGCAAAACTAAGACTAGCGGGAGAGTACCTGGGGCCAACGTCCTGACTTTC.

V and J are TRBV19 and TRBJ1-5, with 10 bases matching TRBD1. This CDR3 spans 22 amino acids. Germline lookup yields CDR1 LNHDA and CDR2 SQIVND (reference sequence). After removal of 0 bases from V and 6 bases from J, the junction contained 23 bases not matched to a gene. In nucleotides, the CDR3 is TGTGCCAGTAGTATAGATCCTCCCGGTATCCGGGACAGGGGTTCTCGTGTTCAGCCCCAGCATTTT. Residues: CASSIDPPGIRDRGSRVQPQHF.

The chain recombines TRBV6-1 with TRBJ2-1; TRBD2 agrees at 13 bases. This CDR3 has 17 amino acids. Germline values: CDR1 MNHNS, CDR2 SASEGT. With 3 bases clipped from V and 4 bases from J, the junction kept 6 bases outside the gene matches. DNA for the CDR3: TGTGCCAGCAGTGATAGACTAGCGGGGGGAGCTTACAATGAGCAGTTCTTC. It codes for CASSDRLAGGAYNEQFF.

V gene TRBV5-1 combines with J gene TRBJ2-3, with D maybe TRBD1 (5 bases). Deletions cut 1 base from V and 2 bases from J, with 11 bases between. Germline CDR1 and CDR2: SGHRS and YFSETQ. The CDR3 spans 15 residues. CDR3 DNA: TGCGCCAGCAGCTTGCTTGGGGCCAACACAGATACGCAGTATTTT. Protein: CASSLLGANTDTQYF.

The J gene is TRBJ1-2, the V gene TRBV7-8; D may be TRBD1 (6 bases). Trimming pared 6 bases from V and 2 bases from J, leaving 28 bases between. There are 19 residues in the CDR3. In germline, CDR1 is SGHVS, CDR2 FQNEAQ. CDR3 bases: TGTGCCAGCAGGGACAGCCCGAGAGGTACCAAGGGATGGAACTATGGCTACACCTTC. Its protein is CASRDSPRGTKGWNYGYTF.

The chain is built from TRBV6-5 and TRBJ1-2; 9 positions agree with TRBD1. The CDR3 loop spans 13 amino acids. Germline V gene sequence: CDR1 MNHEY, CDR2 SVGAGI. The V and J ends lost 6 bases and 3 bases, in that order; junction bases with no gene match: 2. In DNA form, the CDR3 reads TGTGCCAGCAGGGGACAGGGTTACTATGGCTACACCTTC. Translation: CASRGQGYYGYTF.